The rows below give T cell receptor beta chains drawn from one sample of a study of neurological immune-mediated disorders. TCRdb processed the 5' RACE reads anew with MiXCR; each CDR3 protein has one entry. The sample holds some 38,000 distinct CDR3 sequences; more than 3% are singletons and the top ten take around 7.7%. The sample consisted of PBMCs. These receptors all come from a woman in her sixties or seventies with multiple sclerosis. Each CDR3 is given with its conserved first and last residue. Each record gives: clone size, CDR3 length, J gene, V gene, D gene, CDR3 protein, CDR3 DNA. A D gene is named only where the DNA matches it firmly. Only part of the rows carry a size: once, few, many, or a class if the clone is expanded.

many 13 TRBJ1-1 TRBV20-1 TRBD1 CSAHQGADTEAFF TGCAGTGCTCACCAGGGGGCGGACACTGAAGCTTTCTTT
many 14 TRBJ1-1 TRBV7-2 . CASSFGQLNTEAFF TGTGCCAGCAGCTTTGGACAGCTGAACACTGAAGCTTTCTTT
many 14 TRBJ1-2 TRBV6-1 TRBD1 CASNNGQGRYGYTF TGTGCCAGCAACAATGGACAGGGACGGTATGGCTACACCTTC
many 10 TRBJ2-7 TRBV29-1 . CSVGGHEQYF TGCAGCGTTGGAGGGCACGAGCAGTACTTC
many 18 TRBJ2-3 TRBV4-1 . CASSYGVSQIPSTDTQYF TGCGCCAGCAGCTACGGGGTTTCCCAAATCCCTAGCACAGATACGCAGTATTTT
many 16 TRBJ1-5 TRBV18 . CASSPPTGTIYQPQHF TGTGCCAGCTCACCACCAACGGGGACAATTTATCAGCCCCAGCATTTT
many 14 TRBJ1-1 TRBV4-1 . CASSQGDLGTEAFF TGCGCCAGCAGCCAAGGGGACCTCGGCACTGAAGCTTTCTTT
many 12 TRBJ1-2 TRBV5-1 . CASSSADYGYTF TGCGCCAGCAGCTCGGCGGACTATGGCTACACCTTC
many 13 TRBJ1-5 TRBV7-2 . CASSLGEGDPQHF TGTGCCAGCAGCTTAGGGGAGGGGGATCCCCAGCATTTT
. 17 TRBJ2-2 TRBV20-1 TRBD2 CSASPPSGGAVFVELFF TGCAGTGCTTCCCCGCCTAGCGGGGGGGCAGTGTTCGTGGAGCTGTTTTTT
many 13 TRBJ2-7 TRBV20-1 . CSARDGTSYEQYF TGCAGTGCTAGAGATGGGACCAGCTACGAGCAGTACTTC
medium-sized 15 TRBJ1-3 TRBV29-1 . CSVESASRSGNTIYF TGCAGCGTTGAGTCCGCGTCCAGGTCTGGAAACACCATATATTTT
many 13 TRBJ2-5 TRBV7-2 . CASSLGQQETQYF TGTGCCAGCAGCTTAGGACAGCAAGAGACCCAGTACTTC
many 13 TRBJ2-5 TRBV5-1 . CASSFQGYETQYF TGCGCCAGCAGCTTCCAGGGATACGAGACCCAGTACTTC
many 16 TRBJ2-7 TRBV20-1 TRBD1 CSARGAGGANLREQYF TGCAGTGCTAGAGGCGCAGGGGGCGCGAATCTCAGGGAGCAGTACTTC
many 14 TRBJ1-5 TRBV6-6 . CASSSSSGHQPQHF TGTGCCAGCAGTTCAAGTTCAGGGCATCAGCCCCAGCATTTT
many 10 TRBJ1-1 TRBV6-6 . CASSAYEAFF TGTGCCAGCAGTGCATATGAAGCTTTCTTT
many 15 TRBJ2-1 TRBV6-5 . CASSYEVRGRNEQFF TGTGCCAGCAGTTATGAGGTCAGGGGGAGGAATGAGCAGTTCTTC
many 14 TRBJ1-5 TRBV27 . CASSLSGEGQPQHF TGTGCCAGCAGTTTAAGTGGGGAAGGTCAGCCCCAGCATTTT
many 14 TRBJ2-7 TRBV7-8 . CASIPAEASYEQYF TGTGCCAGCATCCCGGCCGAGGCCTCCTACGAGCAGTACTTC
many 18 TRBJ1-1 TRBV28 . CASSFLGPSTLLYTEAFF TGTGCCAGCAGTTTTCTAGGGCCCAGTACCCTACTATACACTGAAGCTTTCTTT
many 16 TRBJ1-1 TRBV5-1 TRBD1 CASSSRTGGDNTEAFF TGCGCCAGCAGTTCTCGGACAGGGGGGGATAACACTGAAGCTTTCTTT
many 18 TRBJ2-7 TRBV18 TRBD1 CASSPLVSGGRSSYEQYF TGTGCCAGCTCACCACTGGTCTCAGGGGGCCGGTCGTCCTACGAGCAGTACTTC
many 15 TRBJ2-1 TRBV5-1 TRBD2 CASSLVAGADNEQFF TGCGCCAGCAGCTTGGTAGCGGGGGCCGACAATGAGCAGTTCTTC
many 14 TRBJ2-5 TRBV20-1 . CSARDGTGGPTQYF TGCAGTGCTAGAGATGGGACGGGGGGCCCGACCCAGTACTTC
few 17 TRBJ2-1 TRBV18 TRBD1 CASSPETGGASYNEQFF TGTGCCAGCTCACCCGAAACAGGGGGCGCCTCCTACAATGAGCAGTTCTTC
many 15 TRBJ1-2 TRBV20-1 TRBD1 CSARVERGRSYGYTF TGCAGTGCTAGAGTAGAGAGGGGGCGCAGCTATGGCTACACCTTC
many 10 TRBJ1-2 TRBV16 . CASSQSGYTF TGTGCCAGCAGCCAGAGTGGCTACACCTTC
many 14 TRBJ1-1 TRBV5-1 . CASSLVTLTTEAFF TGCGCCAGCAGCTTGGTGACACTCACCACTGAAGCTTTCTTT
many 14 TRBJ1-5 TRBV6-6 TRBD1 CASRMTGGRQPQHF TGTGCCAGCAGGATGACAGGGGGTCGTCAGCCCCAGCATTTT
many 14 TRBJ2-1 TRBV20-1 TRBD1 CSAYRDRAYNEQFF TGCAGTGCTTACCGGGACAGGGCCTACAATGAGCAGTTCTTC
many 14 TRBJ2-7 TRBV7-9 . CASSLSGVTYEQYF TGTGCCAGCAGCTTATCGGGGGTTACCTACGAGCAGTACTTC
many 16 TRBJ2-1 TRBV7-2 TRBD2 CASSFGGAGLGNEQFF TGTGCCAGCAGCTTCGGGGGGGCGGGTCTCGGCAATGAGCAGTTCTTC
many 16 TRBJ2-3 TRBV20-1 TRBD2 CSARDPLAGQTDTQYF TGCAGTGCTAGAGATCCCCTAGCGGGGCAAACAGATACGCAGTATTTT
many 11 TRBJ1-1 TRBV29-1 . CSSEPGPEAFF TGCAGCTCGGAACCGGGGCCTGAAGCTTTCTTT
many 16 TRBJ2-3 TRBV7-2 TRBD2 CASSSRPGGSTDTQYF TGTGCCAGCAGCTCTAGGCCCGGGGGGAGCACAGATACGCAGTATTTT
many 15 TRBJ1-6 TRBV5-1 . CASSRAGGDGSPLHF TGCGCCAGCAGCAGGGCTGGAGGGGACGGTTCACCCCTCCACTTT
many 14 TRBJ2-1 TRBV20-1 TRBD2 CSARLVGGANEQFF TGCAGTGCTAGATTAGTCGGGGGGGCCAATGAGCAGTTCTTC
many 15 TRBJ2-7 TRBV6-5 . CASWESGTSVYEQYF TGTGCCAGCTGGGAATCCGGGACAAGTGTCTACGAGCAGTACTTC
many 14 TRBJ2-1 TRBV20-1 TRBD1 CSASGTGVSDEQFF TGCAGTGCCTCCGGGACAGGGGTTTCCGATGAGCAGTTCTTC
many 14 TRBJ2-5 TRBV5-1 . CASSLASSVETQYF TGCGCCAGCAGCTTGGCCAGTTCCGTAGAGACCCAGTACTTC
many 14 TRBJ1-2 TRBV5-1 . CASSFKQGTPGYTF TGCGCCAGCAGCTTCAAACAGGGTACTCCTGGCTACACCTTC
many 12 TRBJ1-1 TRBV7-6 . CASGQQDTEAFF TGTGCCAGCGGACAGCAAGACACTGAAGCTTTCTTT
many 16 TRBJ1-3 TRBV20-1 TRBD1 CSARDPRTGGGNTIYF TGCAGTGCTAGAGATCCTCGGACAGGCGGAGGAAACACCATATATTTT
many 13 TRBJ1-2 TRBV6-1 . CASSETHSYGYTF TGTGCCAGCAGTGAAACACACTCCTATGGCTACACCTTC
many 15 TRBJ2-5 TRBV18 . CASSPYTVSQETQYF TGTGCCAGCTCACCCTATACAGTGTCCCAAGAGACCCAGTACTTC
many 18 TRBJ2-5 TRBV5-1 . CASSRTQGAATYKETQYF TGCGCCAGCAGCCGCACGCAGGGAGCGGCCACCTATAAAGAGACCCAGTACTTC
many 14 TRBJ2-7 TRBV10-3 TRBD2 CAIRPTGGTYEQYF TGTGCCATCAGGCCAACGGGGGGGACATACGAGCAGTACTTC
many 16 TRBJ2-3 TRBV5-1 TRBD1 CASSQPPGQSTDTQYF TGCGCCAGCAGCCAACCCCCGGGACAGAGCACAGATACGCAGTATTTT
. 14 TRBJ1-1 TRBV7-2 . CASSAPWGGTEAFF TGTGCCAGCAGCGCCCCATGGGGTGGGACTGAAGCTTTCTTT
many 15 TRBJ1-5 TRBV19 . CACTRDQISNQPQHF TGTGCCTGTACCCGGGACCAGATTAGCAATCAGCCCCAGCATTTT
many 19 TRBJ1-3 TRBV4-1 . CASSQDLGGNDNSGNTIYF TGCGCCAGCAGCCAAGATCTTGGGGGGAACGACAACTCTGGAAACACCATATATTTT
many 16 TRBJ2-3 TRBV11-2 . CASSSLLAGRTDTQYF TGTGCCAGCAGCTCACTACTCGCGGGGCGCACAGATACGCAGTATTTT
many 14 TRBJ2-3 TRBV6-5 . CASSYEGRGDTQYF TGTGCCAGCAGTTACGAGGGACGTGGGGATACGCAGTATTTT
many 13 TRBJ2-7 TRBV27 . CASSRQPGHEQYF TGTGCCAGCAGCCGCCAGCCAGGGCACGAGCAGTACTTC
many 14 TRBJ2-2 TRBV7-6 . CASSSVANTGELFF TGTGCCAGCAGCTCGGTTGCAAACACCGGGGAGCTGTTTTTT
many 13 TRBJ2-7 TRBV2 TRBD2 CASSEGGTYEQYF TGTGCCAGCAGTGAGGGGGGGACCTACGAGCAGTACTTC
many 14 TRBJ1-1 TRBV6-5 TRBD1 CASRTTGGSSEAFF TGTGCCAGCAGAACAACAGGGGGGAGTTCTGAAGCTTTCTTT
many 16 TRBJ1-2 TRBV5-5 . CASSSGDGWKNYGYTF TGTGCCAGCAGCTCGGGCGATGGGTGGAAGAACTATGGCTACACCTTC